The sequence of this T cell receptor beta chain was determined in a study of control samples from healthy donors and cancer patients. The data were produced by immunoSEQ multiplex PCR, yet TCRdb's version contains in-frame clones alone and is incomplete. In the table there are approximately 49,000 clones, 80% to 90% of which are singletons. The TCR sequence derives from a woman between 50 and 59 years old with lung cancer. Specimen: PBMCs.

In DNA form, the CDR3 reads TGCAGCGTCGGTAACACCGAGCAGTACTTC. Amino acids: CSVGNTEQYF. The V and J genes are TRBV29-1 and TRBJ2-7, with D unresolved. This CDR3 has 10 amino acids. The V gene lost 6 bases and the J gene lost 6 bases, with 9 bases spanning the gap. Germline V gene data show CDR1 as SQVTM and CDR2 as ANQGSEA.